This T cell receptor (beta chain) was recorded in a study of spatial heterogeneity in lung cancer. As for the study in general: Alpha-chain sequences were detected in numbers that were consistently lower than beta-chain sequences. General study findings and limits: One measure, the expanded intratumoral alpha and beta TCR count, tracked tumor mutation counts.

This clonotype appeared a few times. The antigen remains undetermined. On each TCR cDNA molecule, a unique molecular identifier was present. One entry per CDR3 protein, called by TCRdb with MiXCR from the 5' RACE reads. The sample shows around 15,000 distinct CDR3 sequences, roughly 6.6% of them seen only once. Sample time point: sample taken at primary tumor resection. Whole RNA from tumor, nontumor lung or frozen PBMC was sequenced unsorted. The germline CDR1 and CDR2 sequences are SQVTM and ANQGSEA. This CDR3 contains 14 residues. The trim removed 6 bases at V and 2 bases at J, leaving 5 bases unmatched.

The starting material was lung tumor tissue, obtained at surgery. This sequence joins TRBV29-1 and TRBJ2-4; 9 bases map to TRBD1. The receptor's source is a male donor with early-stage non-small cell lung cancer. The CDR3 protein is CSVTQGASKNIQYF. Here the CDR3 DNA reads TGCAGCGTGACACAGGGGGCATCCAAAAACATTCAGTACTTC.